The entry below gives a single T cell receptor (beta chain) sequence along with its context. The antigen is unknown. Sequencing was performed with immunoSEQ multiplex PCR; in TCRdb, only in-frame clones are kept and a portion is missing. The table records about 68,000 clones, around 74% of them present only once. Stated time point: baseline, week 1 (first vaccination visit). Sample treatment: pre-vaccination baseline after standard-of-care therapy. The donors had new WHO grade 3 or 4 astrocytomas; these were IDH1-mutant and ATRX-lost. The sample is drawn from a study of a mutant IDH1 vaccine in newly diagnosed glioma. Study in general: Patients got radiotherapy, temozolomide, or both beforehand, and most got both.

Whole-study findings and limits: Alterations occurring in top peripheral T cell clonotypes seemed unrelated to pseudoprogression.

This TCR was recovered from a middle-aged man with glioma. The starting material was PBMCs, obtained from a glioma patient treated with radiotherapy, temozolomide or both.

CDR3 amino acids: CAWRYGLGGTEAFF. For the CDR3, the DNA is TGTGCCTGGAGGTACGGACTGGGGGGCACTGAAGCTTTCTTT. The rearrangement uses TRBV30 and TRBJ1-1, with D possibly matching TRBD1 (5 bases). V dropped 3 bases and J dropped 4 bases, with 15 bases sitting between them. Germline-derived CDR1 and CDR2 are GTSNPN and SVGIG (reference sequence). The CDR3 runs to 14 residues.